A few counts support the clone carrying this T cell receptor (beta chain). The antigen is unknown. The data were taken from a study of response to subunit inactivated influenza vaccine. Broader study findings: A suggestion made by the authors is that each seasonal influenza vaccination recruits few new T cells.

TCRdb reanalysed the RT-PCR reads using MiXCR and keeps one entry per CDR3 protein. The table shows 450,000 to 550,000 distinct CDR3 sequences, with less than 30% occurring only once. CDR1 is WSHSY, CDR2 SAAADI, per germline. The CDR3 runs 14 residues. With 3 bases removed from V and 2 bases from J, the gap between germline ends came to 8 bases. The sequenced sample was CD4+ T cells sorted from PBMCs, obtained about 5 days after vaccination. The TCR originated in a man between 50 and 59 years old who received an inactivated influenza vaccine. V is TRBV10-2 and J is TRBJ2-1; D possibly uses TRBD1 or TRBD2 (6 bases each). This CDR3 is CASSERGAYNEQFF. CDR3 bases: TGCGCCAGCAGTGAAAGGGGGGCCTACAATGAGCAGTTCTTC.